The following is a T cell receptor beta chain sequence with its context. No antigen is known for it. The study ran its PCR with 60 Vbeta and 13 Jbeta primers. The assay was immunoSEQ multiplex PCR, and TCRdb's table has in-frame clones only and misses some. The repertoire holds hundreds of thousands of clones, with approximately 90% as singletons. Trimming took off 4 bases at V and 4 bases at J, with 19 bases between the two ends. The CDR3 has 15 amino acids. The germline V gene encodes CDR1 SQVTM and CDR2 ANQGSEA. The data were obtained in a study of cytomegalovirus exposure and HLA in healthy donors. Whole-study findings and limits: The study carried out a later analysis of TCR beta sequences. It associated approximately 15,000 of them with specific HLA alleles at a false discovery rate of 0.05. CMV serostatus was the sole immune exposure data available. Through in vitro validation, a few CMV-associated chains were shown to be specific for CMV antigens. In the analysis, some V segments, TRBV6-2 and TRBV6-3 included, were excluded as indistinguishable.

Sequencing input: PBMCs. The chain is built from TRBV29-1 and TRBJ1-1; TRBD1 is a possible D gene (6 bases). The source is a woman between 18 and 30 years old in good health and CMV-seronegative. CDR3 amino acids: CSVGQAPGESTEAFF. The CDR3, as DNA: TGCAGCGTTGGACAGGCCCCCGGAGAGAGCACTGAAGCTTTCTTT. The whole variable domain, remainder taken from reference TRBV29-1 and TRBJ1-1, is SAVISQKPSRDICQRGTSLTIQCQVDSQVTMMFWYRQQPGQSLTLIATANQGSEATYESGFVIDKFPISRPNLTFSTLTVSNMSPEDSSIYLCSVGQAPGESTEAFFGQGTRLTVV.